This T cell receptor beta chain was recorded in a study of blood T cells in healthy people across ages. Points on this clonotype: Because the CDR3's place on the DNA is in doubt, the DNA is left out and the CDR3 is given as listed by TCRdb.

Sample-barcoded 5' priming and a J-beta primer mix drove a second PCR of 7 to 11 cycles. TCRdb passed the 5' RACE reads through MiXCR, listing each CDR3 protein once. The sample has about 1.4 million distinct CDR3 sequences; roughly 64% are singletons. Germline V lookup: CDR1 SQVTM, CDR2 ANQGSEA. The CDR3 has 9 amino acids, counting both end residues. The receptor was isolated from a man aged 18 to 29 in good health. Sequencing was carried out using blood. The chain recombines TRBV29-1 with TRBJ1-2. The CDR3 protein is CSVGEGSTF.